The T cell receptor (beta chain) described here comes from a study of tumor and adjacent non-tumor tissue in lung cancer. Study summary: On average, productive TCRbeta reads reached roughly 4.2 million per sample.

Three rounds of nested PCR, following a modified ARM-PCR protocol, produced the TCRbeta library. TCRdb processed the multiplex PCR reads anew with MiXCR; each CDR3 protein has one entry. In the table there are 60,000 to 85,000 distinct CDR3 sequences, roughly 76% of which are singletons. Worth noting for this clonotype: The junction does not match germline at one end; this may be a read error.

Germline CDR1 is SGHDT and CDR2 is YYEEEE. This CDR3 region has 12 residues. No cell sorting was done before RNA was extracted from the tissue. The TCR comes from a woman in her fifties or sixties with non-small cell lung cancer. This chain links TRBV5-6 with TRBJ2-1; D might be TRBD1 or TRBD2, each matching 6 bases. The sequenced sample was lung tumor tissue. CDR3 protein: CASSSRGVKQFF. The CDR3, as DNA: TGTGCCAGTAGCTCGAGGGGGGTTAAGCAGTTCTTC.